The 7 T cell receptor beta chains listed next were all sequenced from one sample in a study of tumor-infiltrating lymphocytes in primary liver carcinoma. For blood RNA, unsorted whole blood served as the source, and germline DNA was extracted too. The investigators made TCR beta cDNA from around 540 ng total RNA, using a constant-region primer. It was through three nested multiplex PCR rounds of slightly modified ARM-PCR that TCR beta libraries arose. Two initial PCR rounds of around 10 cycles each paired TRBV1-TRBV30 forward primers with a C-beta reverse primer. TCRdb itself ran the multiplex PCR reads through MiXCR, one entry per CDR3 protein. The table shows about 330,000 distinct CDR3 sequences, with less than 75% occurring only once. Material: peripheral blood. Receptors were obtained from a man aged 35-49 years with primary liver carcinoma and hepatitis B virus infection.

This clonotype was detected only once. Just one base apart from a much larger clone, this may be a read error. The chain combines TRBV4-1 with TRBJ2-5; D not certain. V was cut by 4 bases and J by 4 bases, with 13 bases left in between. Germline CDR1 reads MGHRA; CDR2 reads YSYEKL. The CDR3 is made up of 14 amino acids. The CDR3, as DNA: TGCGCCAGCAGCCGAGTTCCGCGAGGAGAGACCCAGTACTTC. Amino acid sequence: CASSRVPRGETQYF.

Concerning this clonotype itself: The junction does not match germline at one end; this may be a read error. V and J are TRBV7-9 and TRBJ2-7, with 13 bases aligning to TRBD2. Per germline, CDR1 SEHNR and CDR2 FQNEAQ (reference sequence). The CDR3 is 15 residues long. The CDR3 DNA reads TGTACCAGCAGCTTAGGGACTAGCGGGACCTACGAGCAGTACTTC. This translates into CTSSLGTSGTYEQYF.

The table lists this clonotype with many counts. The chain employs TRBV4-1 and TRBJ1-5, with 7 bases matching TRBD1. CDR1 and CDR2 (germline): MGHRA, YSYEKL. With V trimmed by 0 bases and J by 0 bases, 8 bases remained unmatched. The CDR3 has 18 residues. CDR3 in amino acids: CASSQESGQSYSNQPQHF. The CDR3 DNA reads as TGCGCCAGCAGCCAAGAATCGGGACAGTCCTATAGCAATCAGCCCCAGCATTTT.

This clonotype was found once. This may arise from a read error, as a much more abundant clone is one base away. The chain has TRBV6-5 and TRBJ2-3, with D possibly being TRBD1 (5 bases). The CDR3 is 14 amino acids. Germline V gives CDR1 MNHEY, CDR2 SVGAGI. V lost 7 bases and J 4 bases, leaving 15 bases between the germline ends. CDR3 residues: CASIRGSRADTQYF. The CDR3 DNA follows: TGTGCCAGCATTAGGGGCAGCAGAGCAGATACGCAGTATTTT.

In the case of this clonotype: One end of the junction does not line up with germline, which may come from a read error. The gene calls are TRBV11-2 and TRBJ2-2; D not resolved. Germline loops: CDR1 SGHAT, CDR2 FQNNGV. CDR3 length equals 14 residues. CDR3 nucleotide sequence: TGCGCCAGGAACCTACATGGGGTAACCGGGGAGCTGTTTTTT. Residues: CARNLHGVTGELFF.

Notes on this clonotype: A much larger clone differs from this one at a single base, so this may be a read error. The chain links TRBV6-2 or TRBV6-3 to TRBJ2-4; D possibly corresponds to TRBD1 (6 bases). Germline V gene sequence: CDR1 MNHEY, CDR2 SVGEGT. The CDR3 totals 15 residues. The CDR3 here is CPSSYLRDITHIQYF. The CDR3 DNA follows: TGTCCCAGCAGTTACCTCCGGGACATAACTCACATTCAGTACTTC.

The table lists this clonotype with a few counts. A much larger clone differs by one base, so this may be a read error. CDR3 coding DNA: TGTGCCACCCTAAGCTCTGGGGTCAACGTCCTGACTTTC. Protein sequence: CATLSSGVNVLTF. V and J are TRBV6-5 and TRBJ2-6; D call uncertain. The V gene's germline CDR1 is MNHEY and CDR2 SVGAGI. This CDR3 comprises 13 residues.